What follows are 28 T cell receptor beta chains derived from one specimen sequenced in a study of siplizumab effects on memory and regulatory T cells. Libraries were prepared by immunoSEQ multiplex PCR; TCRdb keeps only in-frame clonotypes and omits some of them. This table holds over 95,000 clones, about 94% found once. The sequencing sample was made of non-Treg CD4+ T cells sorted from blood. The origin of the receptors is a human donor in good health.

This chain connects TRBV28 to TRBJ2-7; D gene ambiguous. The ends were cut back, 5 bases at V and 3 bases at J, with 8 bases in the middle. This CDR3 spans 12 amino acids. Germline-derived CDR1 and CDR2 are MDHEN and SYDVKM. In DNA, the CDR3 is TGTGCCAGCAGTCCGTTCTTCTACGAGCAGTACTTC. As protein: CASSPFFYEQYF. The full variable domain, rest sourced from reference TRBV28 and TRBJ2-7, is DVKVTQSSRYLVKRTGEKVFLECVQDMDHENMFWYRQDPGLGLRLIYFSYDVKMKEKGDIPEGYSVSREKKERFSLILESASTNQTSMYLCASSPFFYEQYFGPGTRLTVT.

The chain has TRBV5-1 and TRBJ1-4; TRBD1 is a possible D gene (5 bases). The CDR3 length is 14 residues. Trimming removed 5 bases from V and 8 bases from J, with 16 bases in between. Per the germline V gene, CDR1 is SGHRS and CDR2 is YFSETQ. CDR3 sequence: CASRASRVGEKLFF. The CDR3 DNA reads TGCGCCAGCAGGGCCTCCAGGGTCGGAGAAAAACTGTTTTTT.

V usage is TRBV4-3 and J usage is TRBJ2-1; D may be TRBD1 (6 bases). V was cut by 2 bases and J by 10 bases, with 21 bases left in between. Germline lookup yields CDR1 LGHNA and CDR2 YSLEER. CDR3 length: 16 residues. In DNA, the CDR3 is TGCGCCAGCAGCCAAAAGCTGTCGTTACAGGGCGGCGAGCAGTTCTTC. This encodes CASSQKLSLQGGEQFF.

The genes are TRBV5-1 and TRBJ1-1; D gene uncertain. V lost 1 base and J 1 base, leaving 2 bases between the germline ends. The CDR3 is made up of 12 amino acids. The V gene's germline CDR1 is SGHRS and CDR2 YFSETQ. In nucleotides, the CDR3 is TGCGCCAGCAGCTTGACGAACACTGAAGCTTTCTTT. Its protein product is CASSLTNTEAFF.

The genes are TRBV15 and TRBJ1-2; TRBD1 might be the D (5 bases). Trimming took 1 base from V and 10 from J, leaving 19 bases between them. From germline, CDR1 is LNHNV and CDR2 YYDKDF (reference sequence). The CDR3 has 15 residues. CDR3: CATSRGEGDEKPYTF. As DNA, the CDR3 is TGTGCCACCAGCAGAGGCGAAGGGGACGAAAAACCCTACACCTTC.

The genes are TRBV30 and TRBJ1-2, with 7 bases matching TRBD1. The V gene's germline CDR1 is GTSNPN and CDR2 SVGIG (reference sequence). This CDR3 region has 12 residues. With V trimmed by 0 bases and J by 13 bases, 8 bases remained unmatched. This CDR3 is CAWSVQGTPGTF. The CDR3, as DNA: TGTGCCTGGAGTGTACAGGGGACCCCGGGCACCTTC.

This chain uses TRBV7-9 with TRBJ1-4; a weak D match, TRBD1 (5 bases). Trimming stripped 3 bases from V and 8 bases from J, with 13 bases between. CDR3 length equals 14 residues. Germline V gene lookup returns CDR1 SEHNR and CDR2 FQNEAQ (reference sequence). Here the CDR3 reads CASSLGQGSEKLFF. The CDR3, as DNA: TGTGCCAGCAGCTTGGGCCAGGGATCCGAAAAACTGTTTTTT.

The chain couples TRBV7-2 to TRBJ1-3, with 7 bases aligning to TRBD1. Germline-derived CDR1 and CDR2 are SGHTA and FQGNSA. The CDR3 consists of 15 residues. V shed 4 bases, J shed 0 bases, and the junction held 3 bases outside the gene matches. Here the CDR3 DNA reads TGTGCCAGCAGCTCCGACAGGGACTCTGGAAACACCATATATTTT. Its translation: CASSSDRDSGNTIYF.

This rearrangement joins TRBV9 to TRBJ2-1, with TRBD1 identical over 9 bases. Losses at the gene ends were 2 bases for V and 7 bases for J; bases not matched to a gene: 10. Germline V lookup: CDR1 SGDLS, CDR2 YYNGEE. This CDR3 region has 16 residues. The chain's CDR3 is CASSVVSGTGWNEQFF. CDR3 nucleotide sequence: TGTGCCAGCAGCGTCGTCTCCGGGACAGGGTGGAATGAGCAGTTCTTC.

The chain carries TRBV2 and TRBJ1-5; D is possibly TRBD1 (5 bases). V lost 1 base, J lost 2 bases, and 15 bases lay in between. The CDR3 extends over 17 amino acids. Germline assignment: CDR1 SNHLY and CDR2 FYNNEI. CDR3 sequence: CASSEGRQPVGNQPQHF. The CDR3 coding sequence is TGTGCCAGCAGTGAAGGCCGACAGCCGGTTGGCAATCAGCCCCAGCATTTT.

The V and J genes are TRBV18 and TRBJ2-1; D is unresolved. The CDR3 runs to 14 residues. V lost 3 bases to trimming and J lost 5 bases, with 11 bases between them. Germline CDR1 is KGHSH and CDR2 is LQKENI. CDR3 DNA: TGTGCCAGCTCACCCGCTTTGTCCAACAATGAGCAGTTCTTC. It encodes CASSPALSNNEQFF.

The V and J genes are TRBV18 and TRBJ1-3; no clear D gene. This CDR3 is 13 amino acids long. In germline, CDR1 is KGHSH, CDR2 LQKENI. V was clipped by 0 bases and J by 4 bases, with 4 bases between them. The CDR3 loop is CASSPPPGNTIYF. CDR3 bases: TGTGCCAGCTCACCACCCCCCGGAAACACCATATATTTT.

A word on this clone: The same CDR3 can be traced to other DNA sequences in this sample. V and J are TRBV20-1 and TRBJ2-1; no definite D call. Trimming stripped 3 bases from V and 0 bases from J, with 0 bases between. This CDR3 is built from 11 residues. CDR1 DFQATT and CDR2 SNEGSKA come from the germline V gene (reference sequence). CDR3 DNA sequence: TGCAGTGCTAGCTCCTACAATGAGCAGTTCTTC. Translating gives CSASSYNEQFF.

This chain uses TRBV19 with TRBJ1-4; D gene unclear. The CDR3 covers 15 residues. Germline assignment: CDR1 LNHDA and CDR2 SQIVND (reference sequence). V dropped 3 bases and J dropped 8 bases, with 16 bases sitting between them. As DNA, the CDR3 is TGTGCCAGTAGTATGTTGGTGTCCATTGGAGAAAAACTGTTTTTT. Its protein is CASSMLVSIGEKLFF.

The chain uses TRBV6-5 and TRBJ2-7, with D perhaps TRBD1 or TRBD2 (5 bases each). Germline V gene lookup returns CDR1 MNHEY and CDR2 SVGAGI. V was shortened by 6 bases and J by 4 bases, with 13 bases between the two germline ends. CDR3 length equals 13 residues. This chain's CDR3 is CASRGTSIYEQYF. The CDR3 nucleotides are TGTGCCAGCAGAGGGACGAGTATATACGAGCAGTACTTC.

The CDR3 nucleotides read TGCGCCAGCAGCTTGGGACTGGGCAATGAGCAGTTCTTC. Protein sequence: CASSLGLGNEQFF. The chain has TRBV5-1 and TRBJ2-1; D unresolved. The V gene's germline CDR1 is SGHRS and CDR2 YFSETQ. V was cut by 0 bases and J by 6 bases, with 7 bases left in between. The CDR3 extends over 13 amino acids.

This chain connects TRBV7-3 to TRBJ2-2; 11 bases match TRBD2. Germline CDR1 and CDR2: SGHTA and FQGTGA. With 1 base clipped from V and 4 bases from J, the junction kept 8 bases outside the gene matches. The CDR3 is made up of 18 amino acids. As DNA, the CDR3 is TGTGCCAGCAGCTTAAGTTCGACTAGCGGGGTTCGCACCGGGGAGCTGTTTTTT. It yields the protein CASSLSSTSGVRTGELFF. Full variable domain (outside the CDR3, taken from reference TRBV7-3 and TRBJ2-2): GAGVSQTPSNKVTEKGKYVELRCDPISGHTALYWYRQSLGQGPEFLIYFQGTGAADDSGLPNDRFFAVRPEGSVSTLKIQRTERGDSAVYLCASSLSSTSGVRTGELFFGEGSRLTVL.

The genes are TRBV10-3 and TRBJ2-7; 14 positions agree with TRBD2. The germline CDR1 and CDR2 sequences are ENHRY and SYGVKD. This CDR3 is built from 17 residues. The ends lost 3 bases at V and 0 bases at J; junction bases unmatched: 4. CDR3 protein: CAISDTGTSGSSYEQYF. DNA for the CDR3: TGTGCCATCAGTGACACCGGGACTAGCGGGAGCTCCTACGAGCAGTACTTC.

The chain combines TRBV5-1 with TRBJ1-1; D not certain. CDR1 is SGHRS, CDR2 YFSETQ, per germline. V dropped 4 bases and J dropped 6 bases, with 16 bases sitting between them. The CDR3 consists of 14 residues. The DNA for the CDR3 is TGCGCCAGCAGCCAGGCGATGGACGCGTCTGAAGCTTTCTTT. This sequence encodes CASSQAMDASEAFF.

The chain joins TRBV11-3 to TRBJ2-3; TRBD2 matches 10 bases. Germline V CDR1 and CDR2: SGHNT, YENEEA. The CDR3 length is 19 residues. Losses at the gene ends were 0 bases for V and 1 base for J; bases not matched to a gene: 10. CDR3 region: CASSLDLIGAGGGTDTQYF. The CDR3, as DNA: TGTGCCAGCAGCTTAGATTTAATTGGAGCGGGGGGGGGCACAGATACGCAGTATTTT.

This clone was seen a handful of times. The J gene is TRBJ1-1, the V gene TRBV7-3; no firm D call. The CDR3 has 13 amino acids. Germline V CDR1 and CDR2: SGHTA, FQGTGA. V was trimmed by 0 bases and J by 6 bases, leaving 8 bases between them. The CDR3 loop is CASSLTRSAEAFF. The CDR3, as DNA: TGTGCCAGCAGCTTAACCCGGTCGGCTGAAGCTTTCTTT.

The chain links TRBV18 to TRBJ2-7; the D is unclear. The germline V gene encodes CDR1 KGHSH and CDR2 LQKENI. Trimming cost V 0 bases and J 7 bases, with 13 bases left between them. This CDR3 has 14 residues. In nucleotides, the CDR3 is TGTGCCAGCTCACCACCGGAAGATGTTCCTGAGCAGTACTTC. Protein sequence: CASSPPEDVPEQYF.

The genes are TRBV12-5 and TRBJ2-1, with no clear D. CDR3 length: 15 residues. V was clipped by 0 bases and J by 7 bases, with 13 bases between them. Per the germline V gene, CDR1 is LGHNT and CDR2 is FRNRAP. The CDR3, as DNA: TGTGCTAGTGGTTTGGTCGGCGGTCGCAGGAATGAGCAGTTCTTC. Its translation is CASGLVGGRRNEQFF.

For the CDR3, the DNA is TGTGCCAGCTCACCAATAAAAGCGGGGCAAGAGACCCAGTACTTC. It yields the protein CASSPIKAGQETQYF. The rearrangement links TRBV18 to TRBJ2-5, with 7 bases aligning to TRBD2. With V trimmed by 2 bases and J by 2 bases, 5 bases remained unmatched. Germline V gene sequence: CDR1 KGHSH, CDR2 LQKENI. CDR3 size: 15 residues.

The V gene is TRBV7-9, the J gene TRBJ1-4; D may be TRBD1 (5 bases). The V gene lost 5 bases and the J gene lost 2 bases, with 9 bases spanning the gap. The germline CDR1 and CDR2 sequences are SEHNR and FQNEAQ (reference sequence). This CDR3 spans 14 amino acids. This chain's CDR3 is CASSQGRTNEKLFF. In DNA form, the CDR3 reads TGTGCCAGCAGCCAGGGACGGACTAATGAAAAACTGTTTTTT. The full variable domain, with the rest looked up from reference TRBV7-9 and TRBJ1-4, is DTGVSQNPRHKITKRGQNVTFRCDPISEHNRLYWYRQTLGQGPEFLTYFQNEAQLEKSRLLSDRFSAERPKGSFSTLEIQRTEQGDSAMYLCASSQGRTNEKLFFGSGTQLSVL.

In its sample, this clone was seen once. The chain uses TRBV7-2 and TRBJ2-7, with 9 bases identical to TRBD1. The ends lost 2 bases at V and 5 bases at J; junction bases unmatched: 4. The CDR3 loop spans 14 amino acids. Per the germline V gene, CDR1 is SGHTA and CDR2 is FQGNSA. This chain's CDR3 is CASSLWTGDHEQYF. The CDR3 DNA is TGTGCCAGCAGCTTATGGACAGGGGACCACGAGCAGTACTTC.

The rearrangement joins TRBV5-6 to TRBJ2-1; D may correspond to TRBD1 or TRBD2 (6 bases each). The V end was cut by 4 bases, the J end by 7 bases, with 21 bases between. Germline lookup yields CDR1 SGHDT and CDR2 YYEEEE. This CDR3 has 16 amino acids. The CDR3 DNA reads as TGTGCCAGCAGCACCCGGGGGCAGGGAATCCGGAATGAGCAGTTCTTC. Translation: CASSTRGQGIRNEQFF.

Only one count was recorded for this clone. The DNA of the CDR3 is TGCGCCAGCAGCCCCGGACTAGCGGGGGGACTGGAGACCCAGTACTTC. Amino acids: CASSPGLAGGLETQYF. This chain joins TRBV5-1 and TRBJ2-5, with 14 nucleotides matching TRBD2. J lost 5 bases, V lost 4 bases, and 7 bases had no gene match. Germline CDR1 is SGHRS and CDR2 is YFSETQ. The CDR3 runs 16 residues.